Given below is one T cell receptor beta chain in context. The data were obtained in a study of blood T cell repertoires in COVID-19. Overall study: The samples span acute and convalescent COVID-19 from the United States, Italy and Spain.

In the authors' workflow: Estimated nucleated cell counts came from reference gene primer amplification. Clones were sequenced by immunoSEQ multiplex PCR, and TCRdb holds only the in-frame ones, with some missing. V and J calls plus clone size are reproduced from that table; the DNA served to infer D and trimming. The sample contains around 190,000 clones, 75% to 90% of which appear only once. Seattle researchers signed up patients amid active infection and tracked them longitudinally. Germline V CDR1 and CDR2: SGHTA, FQGNSA. The CDR3 consists of 12 residues. V was pared by 5 bases and J by 14 bases, with 6 bases of the junction left unmatched.

The TCR was taken from a woman in her 70s with COVID-19, enrolled during active disease. Sequencing was done on a sample of peripheral blood. The V call is TRBV7-2, the J call TRBJ2-5, with 12 bases aligning to TRBD1. As DNA, the CDR3 is TGTGCCAGCAGCCCCCGGGACAGGGGGCTCTACTTC. Protein product: CASSPRDRGLYF.